This TCR beta chain derives from a study of blood T cell repertoires in COVID-19. Trimming left V 5 bases short and J 4 bases short, with 12 bases between. The germline V gene encodes CDR1 SGHVS and CDR2 FNYEAQ. There are 14 residues in the CDR3. This clone has more than one count but fewer than ten. As processed by the authors: Amplification of reference gene primers provided the estimated nucleated cell counts. Sequenced by immunoSEQ multiplex PCR; TCRdb stores in-frame clones only, minus some. For V, J and clone size, that table is used; D and trimming come from the DNA. The table records 85,000 to 90,000 clones, about 88% of them present only once.

V gene TRBV7-6 combines with J gene TRBJ2-1, with D possibly TRBD1 on 6 matching bases. Sequencing was carried out using peripheral blood. The source is a woman of 80 years or more with active COVID-19. CDR3 sequence (DNA): TGTGCCAGCAGCCCCGAGGGGGATTACAATGAGCAGTTCTTC. Its protein is CASSPEGDYNEQFF. The full variable domain, with the rest looked up from reference TRBV7-6 and TRBJ2-1, is GAGVSQSPRYKVTKRGQDVALRCDPISGHVSLYWYRQALGQGPEFLTYFNYEAQQDKSGLPNDRFSAERPEGSISTLTIQRTEQRDSAMYRCASSPEGDYNEQFFGPGTRLTVL.